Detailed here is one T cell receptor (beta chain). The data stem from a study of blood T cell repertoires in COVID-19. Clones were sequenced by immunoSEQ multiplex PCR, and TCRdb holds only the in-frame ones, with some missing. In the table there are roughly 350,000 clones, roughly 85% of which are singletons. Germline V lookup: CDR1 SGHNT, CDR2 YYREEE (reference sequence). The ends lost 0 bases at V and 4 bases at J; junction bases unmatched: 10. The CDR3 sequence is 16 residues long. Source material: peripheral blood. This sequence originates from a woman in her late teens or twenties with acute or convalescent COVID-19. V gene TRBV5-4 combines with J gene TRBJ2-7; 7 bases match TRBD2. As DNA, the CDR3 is TGTGCCAGCAGCTTGGAAGGCGGGAGAGAGGGTTACGAGCAGTACTTC. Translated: CASSLEGGREGYEQYF.